A single sample gave rise to the 15 T cell receptor beta chains below, sequenced in a study of blood T cells in healthy people across ages. Next came a second PCR, run for about 6 to 12 cycles, which used a sample-barcoded 5' primer along with a J-beta primer mix. From the 5' RACE reads, TCRdb called clonotypes with MiXCR, one entry per CDR3 protein. Of about 1.5 million distinct CDR3 sequences listed, roughly 43% are singletons. Specimen: blood. Receptor source: a woman under 30 in good health.

This clonotype occurred a few times. This rearrangement joins TRBV2 to TRBJ2-3; D perhaps matches TRBD1 (6 bases). The V and J ends lost 6 bases and 0 bases respectively, with 13 bases between them. The CDR3 runs 15 residues. Germline assignment: CDR1 SNHLY and CDR2 FYNNEI. CDR3 protein: CASRFDRPSTDTQYF. Written as DNA, the CDR3 is TGTGCCAGCAGGTTTGACAGGCCCAGCACAGATACGCAGTATTTT.

V and J are TRBV15 and TRBJ2-5; D may be TRBD2 (6 bases). The end of the DNA is better explained by TRBJ2-7, so the J call may be wrong. Germline CDR1 reads LNHNV; CDR2 reads YYDKDF (reference sequence). The CDR3 has 16 residues. The CDR3 region has the DNA TGTGCCACCAGCAGATCTCCGGGACTTACAGACTTCGAGCAGTACTTC. This encodes CATSRSPGLTDFEQYF.

This clonotype was counted between two and nine times. The rearrangement links TRBV20-1 to TRBJ2-3; 15 bases agree with TRBD2. Germline-derived CDR1 and CDR2 are DFQATT and SNEGSKA (reference sequence). The CDR3 consists of 15 residues. V was clipped by 5 bases and J by 3 bases; unmatched bases: 3. The CDR3 sequence: CSAPGTSGRTDTQYF. The CDR3 DNA is TGCAGTGCTCCTGGGACTAGCGGGAGGACAGATACGCAGTATTTT.

This clonotype has a handful of counts. The chain combines TRBV24-1 with TRBJ2-3, with 8 bases aligning to TRBD2. J lost 2 bases, V lost 4 bases, and 13 bases had no gene match. Germline lookup yields CDR1 KGHDR and CDR2 SFDVKD. The CDR3 length is 18 residues. CDR3 amino acids: CATSELRGGRSYTDTQYF. In nucleotides, the CDR3 is TGTGCCACCAGTGAGCTCCGGGGCGGGAGGAGTTACACAGATACGCAGTATTTT.

The V and J genes are TRBV6-2 or TRBV6-3 and TRBJ2-3; no clear D. The germline gives CDR1 MNHEY, CDR2 SVGEGT. This CDR3 is 13 amino acids long. Trimming removed 5 bases at V and 2 bases at J, with 8 bases between. The CDR3 loop reads CASSLYLTDTQYF. CDR3 bases: TGTGCCAGCAGTCTTTACCTCACAGATACGCAGTATTTT.

V gene TRBV5-5 combines with J gene TRBJ2-5, with TRBD1 matching over 7 bases. Judging by the DNA end, TRBJ2-7 fits better; the J call may be wrong. Germline CDR1 and CDR2: SGHKS and YYEKEE (reference sequence). The length of the CDR3 is 15 residues. In DNA form, the CDR3 reads TGTGCCAGCAGCTTGATGGGACAGCGCCCTTACGAGCAGTACTTC. This translates into CASSLMGQRPYEQYF.

V gene TRBV10-1 combines with J gene TRBJ2-5; D perhaps matches TRBD2 (6 bases). The CDR3 sequence is 14 residues long. CDR1 and CDR2 (germline): WNHNN, SYGVQD (reference sequence). V shed 4 bases and J shed 2 bases, with 11 bases lying between them. The CDR3 loop reads CASSATGVQETQYF. In DNA form, the CDR3 reads TGCGCCAGCAGTGCGACGGGGGTGCAAGAGACCCAGTACTTC.

The chain joins TRBV29-1 to TRBJ2-7, with TRBD2 as a possible D gene (5 bases). Germline CDR1 SQVTM, CDR2 ANQGSEA. The CDR3 contains 13 residues. The V gene lost 7 bases and the J gene lost 2 bases, with 15 bases spanning the gap. CDR3 sequence reads: CSAGCGVTYEQYF. The CDR3 DNA follows: TGCAGCGCGGGGTGTGGGGTCACCTACGAGCAGTACTTC.

The rearrangement joins TRBV12-3 or TRBV12-4 to TRBJ2-5; D is ambiguous. The CDR3 runs to 15 residues. V dropped 4 bases and J dropped 2 bases, with 14 bases sitting between them. In nucleotides, the CDR3 is TGTGCCAGCAGTTCTAAAAAACGGAGACAAGAGACCCAGTACTTC. It translates to CASSSKKRRQETQYF.

This clonotype was detected only a few times. The chain combines TRBV7-9 with TRBJ1-5; TRBD1 is a possible D gene (5 bases). The V end was cut by 5 bases, the J end by 5 bases, with 10 bases between. The CDR3 loop spans 13 amino acids. Looked up from germline, CDR1 is SEHNR and CDR2 is FQNEAQ (reference sequence). Here the CDR3 reads CASSGGRDQPQHF. The CDR3 DNA reads as TGTGCCAGCAGCGGGGGTCGTGATCAGCCCCAGCATTTT.

This clonotype was seen only once. This chain connects TRBV12-3 or TRBV12-4 to TRBJ1-4; 7 bases fit TRBD1. J lost 4 bases, V lost 7 bases, and 9 bases had no gene match. The CDR3 extends over 15 amino acids. CDR3 in amino acids: CASNSRGTDNEKLFF. The CDR3 DNA is TGTGCCAGCAATTCCCGGGGGACAGATAATGAAAAACTGTTTTTT.

The V call is TRBV20-1, the J call TRBJ2-1; 8 bases agree with TRBD2. CDR3 length equals 15 residues. The V segment lost 6 bases and the J segment 5 bases; nucleotides outside the gene matches: 12. Germline V gene lookup returns CDR1 DFQATT and CDR2 SNEGSKA (reference sequence). CDR3 amino acids: CSAPRAGAFNNEQFF. CDR3 bases: TGCAGTGCGCCCCGAGCGGGAGCTTTCAACAATGAGCAGTTCTTC.

This sequence joins TRBV2 and TRBJ2-7, with D hard to call. The CDR3 is 15 residues long. CDR1 and CDR2 (germline): SNHLY, FYNNEI. The ends were cut back, 4 bases at V and 0 bases at J, with 13 bases in the middle. CDR3 residues: CASSVGDHDSYEQYF. The CDR3 bases are TGTGCCAGCAGTGTGGGCGATCATGACTCCTACGAGCAGTACTTC.

As concerns this clonotype: A much larger clone lies a single base off, so this may be a read error. This chain uses TRBV12-3 or TRBV12-4 with TRBJ2-3; D ambiguous. The CDR3 loop spans 12 amino acids. The CDR3 protein is CASCFYADTQYF. In DNA, the CDR3 is TGTGCCAGCTGTTTTTACGCAGATACGCAGTATTTT.

This chain links TRBV21-1 with TRBJ2-4; the table's D call TRBD2 went unverified against the DNA. The J call may be in error: the DNA end matches TRBJ2-7 better. TRBV21-1 corresponds to a pseudogene. The length of the CDR3 is 14 residues. The CDR3 coding sequence is TGTGCCAGCAGCATGGAAGGGCCAACCTACGAGCAGTACTTC. Residues: CASSMEGPTYEQYF.